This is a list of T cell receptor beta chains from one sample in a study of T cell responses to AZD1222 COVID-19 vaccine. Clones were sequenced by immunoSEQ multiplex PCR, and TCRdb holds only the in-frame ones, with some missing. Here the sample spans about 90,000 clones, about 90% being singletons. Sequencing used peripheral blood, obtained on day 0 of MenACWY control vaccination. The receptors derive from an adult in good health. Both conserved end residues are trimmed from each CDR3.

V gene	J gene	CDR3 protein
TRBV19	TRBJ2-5	ASSIGADGGTQY
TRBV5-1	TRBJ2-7	ASSSSETGVEQY
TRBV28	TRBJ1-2	ASSLLAGDYGYT
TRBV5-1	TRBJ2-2	ASRSRGISGELF
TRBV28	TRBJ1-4	ASSFVGWEGEKLF
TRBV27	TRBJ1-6	ASSLRLAANSPLH
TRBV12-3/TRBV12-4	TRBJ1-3	ASSLGHTIY
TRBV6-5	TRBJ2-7	VTRALTTNEQY
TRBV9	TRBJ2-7	ASSVWLAGGFYEQY
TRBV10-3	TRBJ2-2	AITDRGGSGELF
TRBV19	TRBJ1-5	ASSIEIRVSNQPQH
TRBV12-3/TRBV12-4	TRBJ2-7	ASSSSAYEQY
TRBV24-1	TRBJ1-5	ATSDPATNQPQH
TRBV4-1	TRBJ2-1	ASSPLAPLSYNEQF
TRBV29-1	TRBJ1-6	SGGQVYNSPLH
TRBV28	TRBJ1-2	ASSSGDRAYGYT
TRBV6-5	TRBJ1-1	ASSYSGQGNTEAF
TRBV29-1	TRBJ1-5	SVGGGNQPQH
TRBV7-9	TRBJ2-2	ASSFADRNTGELF
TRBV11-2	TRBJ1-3	ASSSSGMTIY
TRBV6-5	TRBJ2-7	ASSYQTGAQYEQY
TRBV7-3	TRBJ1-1	ASSRLPRTGAMNTEAF
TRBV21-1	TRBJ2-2	ASSKFRQGTGELF
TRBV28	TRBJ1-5	ASSPQIDSNQPQH
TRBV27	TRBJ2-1	ASSRTSGHGEQF
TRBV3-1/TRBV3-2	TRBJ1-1	ASSRVPLGKNTEAF
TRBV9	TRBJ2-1	ASSAGYRGKGLHDEQF
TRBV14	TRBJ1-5	ASSQGGRNQPQH
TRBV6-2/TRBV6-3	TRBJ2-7	ASSYVRGLLRGEQY
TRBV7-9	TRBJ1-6	ASSRTRASSYNSPLH
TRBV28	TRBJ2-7	ASSLKGLSYEQY
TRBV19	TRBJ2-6	ASSQRQSSGANVLT
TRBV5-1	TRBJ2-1	ASTGVYNEQF
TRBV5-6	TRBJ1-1	ASSLRRNTEAF
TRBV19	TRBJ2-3	ATKVQGVDTQY
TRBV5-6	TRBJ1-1	ASSLERDTEAF
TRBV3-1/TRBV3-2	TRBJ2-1	ASSQVSLTAYNEQF
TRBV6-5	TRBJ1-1	ASSPPRGNTEAF
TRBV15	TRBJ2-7	ATSRDRGFEQY
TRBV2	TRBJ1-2	ASSATGGWFGYT
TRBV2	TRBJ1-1	ASSDRTLGLGI
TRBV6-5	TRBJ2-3	ASSYSGPPDTQY
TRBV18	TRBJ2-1	ASSHIPPGSSYNEQF
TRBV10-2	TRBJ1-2	ASSRTGGSGYT
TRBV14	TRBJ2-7	ASSDATFGEQY